What follows are 8 T cell receptor beta chains derived from one specimen sequenced in a study of blood T cell repertoires in COVID-19. Assay: immunoSEQ multiplex PCR; the TCRdb copy retains only in-frame clones and omits some. Among about 140,000 clones listed, around 76% were seen once. Input material: peripheral blood. The receptors derive from a man at least 80 years old with acute or convalescent COVID-19.

This chain connects TRBV4-1 to TRBJ2-7, with 7 bases fitting TRBD1. Germline CDR1 and CDR2: MGHRA and YSYEKL. Losses at the gene ends were 0 bases for V and 0 bases for J; bases not matched to a gene: 11. The CDR3 is 18 residues long. CDR3: CASSQDLILQGLSYEQYF. DNA for the CDR3: TGCGCCAGCAGCCAAGATTTGATTCTACAGGGGCTCTCCTACGAGCAGTACTTC.

The chain is built from TRBV4-3 and TRBJ2-5; D might be TRBD1 (6 bases). CDR1 and CDR2 from the germline V gene are LGHNA and YSLEER. V was clipped by 4 bases and J by 3 bases, with 12 bases between them. CDR3 length: 14 residues. The CDR3 sequence is CASSLEGGEETQYF. CDR3 in DNA: TGCGCCAGCAGCCTGGAAGGGGGAGAAGAGACCCAGTACTTC.

This clone was seen only a few times. The gene calls are TRBV11-2 and TRBJ1-6; D possibly corresponds to TRBD1 (5 bases). The CDR3 has 15 amino acids. CDR1 and CDR2 from the germline V gene are SGHAT and FQNNGV. Trimming took 5 bases from V and 4 from J, leaving 12 bases between them. As DNA, the CDR3 is TGTGCCAGCAGCCAACAGGACGGATATAATTCACCCCTCCACTTT. Translation: CASSQQDGYNSPLHF.

The V gene is TRBV7-9, the J gene TRBJ1-5; the D gene is possibly TRBD1 (5 bases). The CDR3 sequence is 15 residues long. The V and J ends lost 2 bases and 1 base respectively, with 9 bases between them. CDR1 and CDR2 (germline): SEHNR, FQNEAQ (reference sequence). The CDR3 DNA sequence: TGTGCCAGCAGCTTACAGGCAGGGAGCAATCAGCCCCAGCATTTT. Protein: CASSLQAGSNQPQHF.

This chain joins TRBV6-5 and TRBJ2-3, with TRBD2 as a possible D gene (5 bases). There are 13 residues in the CDR3. The germline V gene has CDR1 MNHEY and CDR2 SVGAGI. Deletions cut 6 bases from V and 6 bases from J, with 13 bases between. The CDR3 sequence: CASSRTRLDTQYF. CDR3 DNA: TGTGCCAGCAGCCGGACTCGCCTCGATACGCAGTATTTT.

The V and J genes are TRBV6-5 and TRBJ1-2; D remains unclear. There are 14 residues in the CDR3. Germline V gives CDR1 MNHEY, CDR2 SVGAGI. V lost 0 bases, J lost 4 bases, and 9 bases lay in between. In DNA, the CDR3 is TGTGCCAGCAGTTACTCGGGCAGCCTCTATGGCTACACCTTC. It codes for CASSYSGSLYGYTF.

V is TRBV7-2 and J is TRBJ2-7, with TRBD1 matching 12 bases. Germline trimming cut 6 bases from V and 4 bases from J; bases unmatched to any gene: 4. This CDR3 contains 14 residues. CDR1 is SGHTA and CDR2 is FQGNSA in the germline V gene. In nucleotides, the CDR3 is TGTGCCAGCAGGGGACAGGGGGCCCTATACGAGCAGTACTTC. Protein sequence: CASRGQGALYEQYF.

This chain joins TRBV7-2 and TRBJ2-7; tentatively, D is TRBD1 (5 bases). Germline V gives CDR1 SGHTA, CDR2 FQGNSA. The CDR3 loop spans 15 amino acids. V was pared by 2 bases and J by 4 bases, with 15 bases between. CDR3 DNA sequence: TGTGCCAGCAGCTTAAGGGTAGGGGCGCGGTACGAGCAGTACTTC. This sequence encodes CASSLRVGARYEQYF.